This passage covers 21 T cell receptor beta chains from one sample sequenced in a study of blood T cells in healthy people across ages. A J-beta primer mix and a sample-barcoded 5' primer were used in a second PCR of roughly 6 to 11 cycles. TCRdb reprocessed the 5' RACE reads with MiXCR, giving one entry per CDR3 protein. The table shows more than 1 million distinct CDR3 sequences, with less than 50% occurring only once. Sequencing was done on a sample of blood. These receptors were obtained from a woman between 55 and 75 years old in good health.

In its sample, this clonotype was seen a few times. The chain recombines TRBV3-1 with TRBJ2-7, with 8 bases fitting TRBD1. Germline lookup yields CDR1 LGHDT and CDR2 YNNKEL (reference sequence). The junction had 4 bases not matched to a gene; V was cut back by 3 bases and J by 0 bases. The CDR3 sequence is 15 residues long. The DNA for the CDR3 is TGTGCCAGCAGCCAGGACAGGGTTAGCTCCTACGAGCAGTACTTC. Translated: CASSQDRVSSYEQYF.

The J gene is TRBJ2-5, the V gene TRBV10-1, with 7 nucleotides matching TRBD1. Looked up from germline, CDR1 is WNHNN and CDR2 is SYGVQD (reference sequence). J gave up 5 bases and V 8 bases, and 8 bases lay outside the gene matches. The CDR3 contains 13 residues. The CDR3 DNA reads as TGCGCCAGCCGGGACAGCTATACGGAGACCCAGTACTTC. Residues: CASRDSYTETQYF.

The chain is built from TRBV28 and TRBJ2-2; the D is unclear. The CDR3 loop spans 13 amino acids. The germline V and J ends were trimmed by 5 bases and 7 bases, with 11 bases remaining between them. In germline, CDR1 is MDHEN, CDR2 SYDVKM. Here the CDR3 DNA reads TGTGCCAGCAGTCCAACCAGAATCGGGGAGCTGTTTTTT. It is translated as CASSPTRIGELFF. Full variable domain (missing parts from reference TRBV28 and TRBJ2-2): DVKVTQSSRYLVKRTGEKVFLECVQDMDHENMFWYRQDPGLGLRLIYFSYDVKMKEKGDIPEGYSVSREKKERFSLILESASTNQTSMYLCASSPTRIGELFFGEGSRLTVL.

This chain links TRBV10-3 with TRBJ1-4, with 9 bases matching TRBD1. Per the germline V gene, CDR1 is ENHRY and CDR2 is SYGVKD. The CDR3 totals 16 residues. Losses at the gene ends were 4 bases for V and 10 bases for J; bases not matched to a gene: 13. The CDR3 here is CAISALMDRGGVKLFF. DNA for the CDR3: TGTGCCATCAGTGCCCTAATGGACAGGGGAGGGGTAAAACTGTTTTTT.

This clonotype was picked up a small number of times. The CDR3 sequence is CASRGQLYEQYF. The DNA of the CDR3 is TGTGCCAGCAGGGGACAGCTCTACGAGCAGTACTTC. The gene calls are TRBV28 and TRBJ2-7, with 7 nucleotides matching TRBD1. Germline V lookup: CDR1 MDHEN, CDR2 SYDVKM. Unmatched junction bases numbered 2, after V lost 6 bases and J lost 3 bases. This CDR3 has 12 residues.

The J gene is TRBJ1-2, the V gene TRBV6-5; D perhaps matches TRBD1 (6 bases). The CDR3 contains 14 residues. V lost 6 bases and J 0 bases, leaving 11 bases between the germline ends. The germline CDR1 and CDR2 sequences are MNHEY and SVGAGI. The CDR3: CASRNDRTNYGYTF. The CDR3 DNA is TGTGCCAGCAGAAATGACAGGACTAACTATGGCTACACCTTC.

The V call is TRBV2, the J call TRBJ1-5, with unresolved D. Germline values: CDR1 SNHLY, CDR2 FYNNEI. The CDR3 extends over 13 amino acids. V was pared by 4 bases and J by 4 bases, with 8 bases between. The DNA for the CDR3 is TGTGCCAGCAGTGGGGCAGTGAATCAGCCCCAGCATTTT. It is translated as CASSGAVNQPQHF.

A remark on this clonotype: At one end, the junction sequence differs from germline, possibly due to a read error. This sequence joins TRBV6-5 and TRBJ2-3, with D tentatively TRBD2 (6 bases). The V gene's germline CDR1 is MNHEY and CDR2 SVGAGI. CDR3 size: 14 residues. For the CDR3, the DNA is TGTGCCAGCAGACTAGCAACTAGCACAGATAGGCAGTATTTT. Its protein product is CASRLATSTDRQYF.

The chain recombines TRBV9 with TRBJ2-3; no clear D. CDR1 is SGDLS and CDR2 is YYNGEE in the germline V gene. Between the trimmed V and J ends, which lost 3 bases and 4 bases, there was a span of 6 bases. The CDR3 runs to 12 residues. This chain's CDR3 is CASSGTADTQYF. Here the CDR3 DNA reads TGTGCCAGCAGCGGTACGGCAGATACGCAGTATTTT.

This clonotype was counted a few times. V and J are TRBV11-2 and TRBJ2-7; D possibly corresponds to TRBD2 (5 bases). Trimming cost V 4 bases and J 3 bases, with 16 bases left between them. From germline, CDR1 is SGHAT and CDR2 FQNNGV. The CDR3 consists of 15 residues. The CDR3 DNA reads as TGTGCCAGCAGCTCATCGTCTCGGGGTTACTACGAGCAGTACTTC. This translates into CASSSSSRGYYEQYF.

This clonotype was seen at least ten times. The chain couples TRBV7-2 to TRBJ2-3; 12 nucleotides match TRBD2. V shed 4 bases, J shed 3 bases, and the junction held 11 bases outside the gene matches. There are 18 residues in the CDR3. The germline CDR1 and CDR2 sequences are SGHTA and FQGNSA. The CDR3 is CASSSGASGRAGTDTQYF. The CDR3 region has the DNA TGTGCCAGCAGCTCAGGGGCTAGCGGGAGGGCCGGGACAGATACGCAGTATTTT.

The chain combines TRBV3-1 with TRBJ2-1; D unclear. V lost 4 bases to trimming and J lost 7 bases, with 14 bases between them. This CDR3 has 14 amino acids. CDR1 LGHDT and CDR2 YNNKEL come from the germline V gene (reference sequence). The CDR3 region has the DNA TGTGCCAGCAGCCCCCCGACTCTGATGAATGAGCAGTTCTTC. Protein: CASSPPTLMNEQFF.

J is TRBJ2-5 and V is TRBV4-2, with 8 bases identical to TRBD2. Germline CDR1 is LGHNA and CDR2 is YNFKEQ. This CDR3 is 17 amino acids long. Trimming at V came to 4 bases and at J to 4 bases, leaving 14 bases not matched to a gene. This CDR3 is CASSPIGSGNRRETQYF. The CDR3 region has the DNA TGTGCCAGCAGCCCTATCGGTAGCGGGAACCGGAGAGAGACCCAGTACTTC.

The chain carries TRBV5-1 and TRBJ2-7; TRBD2 matches at 10 bases. V was clipped by 3 bases and J by 2 bases; unmatched bases: 8. Germline lookup yields CDR1 SGHRS and CDR2 YFSETQ. The CDR3 contains 16 residues. For the CDR3, the DNA is TGCGCCAGCAGCTCTACGACTAGCGGGCGTCCCTACGAGCAGTACTTC. It is translated as CASSSTTSGRPYEQYF.

The rearrangement joins TRBV10-3 to TRBJ2-7; 8 positions agree with TRBD2. The CDR3 spans 14 residues. The V gene's germline CDR1 is ENHRY and CDR2 SYGVKD. The junction had 2 bases not matched to a gene; V was cut back by 3 bases and J by 1 base. The CDR3 loop is CAISEIAGSYEQYF. The CDR3 DNA follows: TGTGCCATCAGTGAAATAGCGGGATCCTACGAGCAGTACTTC.

This clonotype was observed a handful of times. The gene calls are TRBV25-1 and TRBJ2-7; D call uncertain. CDR1 is MGHDK and CDR2 is SYGVNS in the germline V gene. This CDR3 region has 11 residues. The ends were cut back, 2 bases at V and 6 bases at J, with 5 bases in the middle. The chain's CDR3 is CASSERFEQYF. CDR3 DNA sequence: TGTGCCAGCAGTGAAAGATTCGAGCAGTACTTC.

The CDR3 region has the DNA TGTGCCAGCAGCTTGGGACTAGCGGGAACTGAGGATACGCAGTATTTT. This encodes CASSLGLAGTEDTQYF. The gene calls are TRBV7-6 and TRBJ2-3; 13 bases match TRBD2. Germline V gene sequence: CDR1 SGHVS, CDR2 FNYEAQ. The trim removed 3 bases at V and 6 bases at J, leaving 6 bases unmatched. CDR3 length: 16 amino acids.

The DNA of the CDR3 is TGTGCCACCAGCAGAGATATGGGTTCGACAGATACGCAGTATTTT. This encodes CATSRDMGSTDTQYF. The chain joins TRBV15 to TRBJ2-3; D gene unclear. CDR1 and CDR2 (germline): LNHNV, YYDKDF (reference sequence). CDR3 size: 15 residues. Trimming took off 0 bases at V and 3 bases at J, with 10 bases between the two ends.

The rearrangement links TRBV6-5 to TRBJ2-5; D not certain. The germline V and J ends were trimmed by 2 bases and 4 bases, with 11 bases remaining between them. The germline gives CDR1 MNHEY, CDR2 SVGAGI. This CDR3 region has 14 residues. The CDR3 is CASSYGQRRETQYF. As DNA, the CDR3 is TGTGCCAGCAGTTACGGGCAACGGAGAGAGACCCAGTACTTC.

This clonotype occurred a few times. This chain connects TRBV5-1 to TRBJ2-7, with 8 bases fitting TRBD1. This CDR3 has 15 amino acids. The junction had 6 bases not matched to a gene; V was cut back by 4 bases and J by 0 bases. The germline V gene has CDR1 SGHRS and CDR2 YFSETQ. CDR3 region: CASSPGQAISYEQYF. The CDR3 DNA is TGCGCCAGCAGCCCGGGACAGGCCATCTCCTACGAGCAGTACTTC.

This clonotype was found a few times. V gene TRBV5-6 combines with J gene TRBJ1-6, with TRBD1 as a possible D gene (6 bases). The CDR3 consists of 11 residues. Per germline, CDR1 SGHDT and CDR2 YYEEEE. Trimming took off 4 bases at V and 14 bases at J, with 10 bases between the two ends. CDR3 nucleotides: TGTGCCAGCAGCGGACAGTCAGCCCTCCACTTT. Translation gives CASSGQSALHF.